These 28 T cell receptor beta chains originate from one sample sequenced in a study of T cells in Graves' hyperthyroidism and ophthalmopathy. Authors of the study amplified TCR beta CDR3 regions from RNA transcripts. The primer set for the first-round RT-PCR of the TCR CDR3 was HTBI. TCRdb re-derived calls from the multiplex PCR reads in MiXCR, one entry per CDR3 protein. The repertoire holds about 580,000 distinct CDR3 sequences, with around 46% as singletons. Specimen: peripheral blood or thyroid tissue (not recorded which). The receptors here all came from a woman younger than 30 with Graves' hyperthyroidism.

This clonotype was seen more than once but under ten times. V usage is TRBV20-1 and J usage is TRBJ2-7, with D perhaps matching TRBD1 (6 bases). CDR3 size: 14 residues. V was shortened by 0 bases and J by 3 bases, with 12 bases between the two germline ends. Germline CDR1 DFQATT, CDR2 SNEGSKA (reference sequence). The CDR3 DNA follows: TGCAGTGCTAGAGATCCGGCCAGGGGCTACGAGCAGTACTTC. Residues: CSARDPARGYEQYF.

This clonotype was picked up one time. The chain recombines TRBV12-3 or TRBV12-4 with TRBJ1-5; D might be TRBD1 (5 bases). The CDR3 is 16 residues long. V was clipped by 9 bases and J by 6 bases, with 24 bases between them. CDR3 protein: CASRSERVTEGQPQHF. CDR3 nucleotides: TGTGCCAGTCGGAGTGAGAGGGTGACAGAGGGTCAGCCCCAGCATTTT.

This clonotype was counted at least ten times. The chain is built from TRBV9 and TRBJ1-6, with D uncertain. CDR3 length: 13 amino acids. Germline values: CDR1 SGDLS, CDR2 YYNGEE. V was clipped by 7 bases and J by 0 bases, with 5 bases between them. Here the CDR3 reads CASRFSYNSPLHF. DNA of the CDR3: TGTGCCAGCCGCTTCTCCTATAATTCACCCCTCCACTTT.

This clonotype was counted many times. The chain carries TRBV7-2 and TRBJ2-5; 12 nucleotides line up with TRBD1. Germline-derived CDR1 and CDR2 are SGHTA and FQGNSA. The trim removed 0 bases at V and 5 bases at J, leaving 4 bases unmatched. There are 16 residues in the CDR3. CDR3 sequence reads: CASSLAGTGGLETQYF. CDR3 DNA: TGTGCCAGCAGCTTAGCGGGGACAGGGGGCCTGGAGACCCAGTACTTC.

This clonotype was counted between two and nine times. The rearrangement joins TRBV18 to TRBJ2-5; D is perhaps TRBD2 (6 bases). From germline, CDR1 is KGHSH and CDR2 LQKENI. The V end was cut by 2 bases, the J end by 0 bases, with 13 bases between. The CDR3 totals 16 residues. The DNA of the CDR3 is TGTGCCAGCTCACCATCCCGGGACTCGTACCAAGAGACCCAGTACTTC. Translated, it gives CASSPSRDSYQETQYF.

This chain uses TRBV24-1 with TRBJ2-5; TRBD2 is a possible D gene (6 bases). V was pared by 2 bases and J by 4 bases, with 22 bases between. In germline, CDR1 is KGHDR, CDR2 SFDVKD. This CDR3 contains 18 residues. This chain's CDR3 is CATSDYKRASHRGETQYF. CDR3 DNA sequence: TGTGCCACCAGTGATTACAAGCGGGCGAGCCACCGGGGAGAGACCCAGTACTTC.

This clonotype occurred many times. In DNA, the CDR3 is TGTGCCAGCGGACCCACAGGGACGAGCAATCAGCCCCAGCATTTT. Amino acids: CASGPTGTSNQPQHF. V usage is TRBV2 and J usage is TRBJ1-5, with TRBD1 as a possible D gene (6 bases). The CDR3 covers 15 residues. The germline CDR1 and CDR2 sequences are SNHLY and FYNNEI. Between the trimmed V and J ends, which lost 8 bases and 1 base, there was a span of 15 bases.

This clonotype was detected only a few times. CDR3 nucleotide sequence: TGTGCCAGCACCCCGGGACAGAGGAATGAAAAACTGTTTTTT. It codes for CASTPGQRNEKLFF. The chain employs TRBV12-3 or TRBV12-4 and TRBJ1-4; TRBD1 agrees at 7 bases. This CDR3 is built from 14 residues. J lost 5 bases, V lost 7 bases, and 7 bases had no gene match.

Note on this clonotype: This may be a read error, as it is one base from a much larger clone. V is TRBV5-1 and J is TRBJ2-7, with 10 positions matching TRBD2. The DNA end is a closer match to TRBJ2-1, so the J assignment may be wrong. The CDR3 runs 17 residues. Germline lookup yields CDR1 SGHRS and CDR2 YFSETQ. CDR3 in amino acids: CASSLAPSGGYSYEQFF. The DNA of the CDR3 is TGTGCCAGCAGCTTGGCGCCTAGCGGGGGATATTCCTACGAGCAGTTCTTC.

This clonotype showed up many times. J is TRBJ1-2 and V is TRBV5-5, with 8 bases identical to TRBD1. The CDR3 covers 14 residues. The J segment lost 4 bases and the V segment lost 7 bases, leaving 9 bases of the junction unmatched. Looked up from germline, CDR1 is SGHKS and CDR2 is YYEKEE (reference sequence). The CDR3 reads CASELGDRLYGYTF. For the CDR3, the DNA is TGTGCCAGCGAACTAGGGGACAGGCTCTATGGCTACACCTTC.

Remarks on this clonotype: A read error may explain this, as a much larger clone is one base away. The gene calls are TRBV11-2 and TRBJ2-7; 7 bases align to TRBD1. CDR3 length equals 15 residues. Germline values: CDR1 SGHAT, CDR2 FQNNGV. J lost 7 bases, V lost 5 bases, and 14 bases had no gene match. In nucleotides, the CDR3 is TGTGCCAGCAGCGCCGTCCGACAGGGAGTAGAAGAGCAGTACTTC. Encoded protein: CASSAVRQGVEEQYF.

The rearrangement uses TRBV25-1 and TRBJ2-7; possibly TRBD1 or TRBD2 for D (5 bases each). Germline-derived CDR1 and CDR2 are MGHDK and SYGVNS. V lost 0 bases, J lost 5 bases, and 14 bases lay in between. This CDR3 region has 15 residues. The CDR3 sequence is CASSEYNGAWDEQYF. The CDR3 region has the DNA TGTGCCAGCAGTGAATACAACGGGGCATGGGACGAGCAGTACTTC.

In this sample, this clonotype turned up many times. The CDR3 DNA reads as TGTGCCAGCAGTGAAGGTGTAGCGAGACACAACCAAGAGACCCAGTACTTC. It specifies CASSEGVARHNQETQYF. The V call is TRBV6-6, the J call TRBJ2-5, with D possibly matching TRBD2 (5 bases). Germline CDR1 and CDR2: MNHNY and SVGAGI (reference sequence). This CDR3 comprises 17 residues. Trimming took off 5 bases at V and 0 bases at J, with 19 bases between the two ends.

This clonotype has at least ten counts. The chain links TRBV2 to TRBJ2-7; no clear D gene. The CDR3 sequence is 12 residues long. V was clipped by 4 bases and J by 3 bases, with 7 bases between them. In germline, CDR1 is SNHLY, CDR2 FYNNEI. CDR3: CASSALGYEQYF. The CDR3 DNA reads TGTGCCAGCAGTGCCCTGGGCTACGAGCAGTACTTC.

This sequence joins TRBV15 and TRBJ2-1; 12 nucleotides agree with TRBD1. In germline, CDR1 is LNHNV, CDR2 YYDKDF (reference sequence). The junction had 2 bases not matched to a gene; V was cut back by 5 bases and J by 6 bases. The CDR3 is made up of 14 amino acids. CDR3 sequence (DNA): TGTGCCACCAGCGCGGGACAGGGGGCCAATGAGCAGTTCTTC. This translates into CATSAGQGANEQFF.

This clonotype was counted many times. The chain joins TRBV24-1 to TRBJ1-2; D possibly corresponds to TRBD1 (5 bases). Trimming shortened V by 1 base and J by 4 bases, and 9 bases separated the two germline ends. The germline V gene encodes CDR1 KGHDR and CDR2 SFDVKD. This CDR3 region has 14 residues. CDR3 bases: TGTGCCACCAGTGATTTAACACAGGCCTATGGCTACACCTTC. Protein product: CATSDLTQAYGYTF.

At least ten counts were recorded for this clonotype. V is TRBV5-1 and J is TRBJ2-7, with TRBD2 identical over 10 bases. The CDR3 length is 15 residues. Germline lookup yields CDR1 SGHRS and CDR2 YFSETQ. V was pared by 4 bases and J by 4 bases, with 8 bases of the junction left unmatched. CDR3 DNA sequence: TGCGCCAGCAGCAGTGGGACTAGCGTTGGGTACGAGCAGTACTTC. It yields the protein CASSSGTSVGYEQYF.

This clonotype was seen many times. The chain has TRBV6-1 and TRBJ2-7; 12 bases line up with TRBD2. The J segment lost 4 bases and the V segment lost 5 bases, leaving 18 bases of the junction unmatched. The CDR3 spans 19 residues. Germline lookup yields CDR1 MNHNS and CDR2 SASEGT. CDR3 DNA sequence: TGTGCCAGCAGTCCGCCCCTAGCGGGAGGGCACCCCAGGGATTACGAGCAGTACTTC. It codes for CASSPPLAGGHPRDYEQYF.

The V and J genes are TRBV5-4 and TRBJ1-1; D is uncertain. Looked up from germline, CDR1 is SGHNT and CDR2 is YYREEE (reference sequence). V was shortened by 6 bases and J by 0 bases, with 12 bases between the two germline ends. The CDR3 runs 14 residues. Here the CDR3 DNA reads TGTGCCAGCACCTCGGGCAGCTTGAACACTGAAGCTTTCTTT. This translates into CASTSGSLNTEAFF.

The chain is built from TRBV25-1 and TRBJ2-7; no clear D gene. The length of the CDR3 is 14 residues. Germline CDR1 and CDR2: MGHDK and SYGVNS. The germline V and J ends were trimmed by 8 bases and 2 bases, with 16 bases remaining between them. The CDR3 nucleotides are TGTGCCAGCTGCCCTCCGGGTCCTACCTACGAGCAGTACTTC. Residues: CASCPPGPTYEQYF.

This chain joins TRBV15 and TRBJ1-2; TRBD1 is a possible D gene (5 bases). Trimming pared 3 bases from V and 5 bases from J, leaving 13 bases between. The length of the CDR3 is 14 residues. Looked up from germline, CDR1 is LNHNV and CDR2 is YYDKDF (reference sequence). This chain's CDR3 is CATSRGDGPYGYTF. The CDR3 bases are TGTGCCACCAGCAGGGGGGACGGCCCATATGGCTACACCTTC. The full variable domain, with the rest looked up from reference TRBV15 and TRBJ1-2, is DAMVIQNPRYQVTQFGKPVTLSCSQTLNHNVMYWYQQKSSQAPKLLFHYYDKDFNNEADTPDNFQSRRPNTSFCFLDIRSPGLGDTAMYLCATSRGDGPYGYTFGSGTRLTVV.

J is TRBJ1-1 and V is TRBV12-3 or TRBV12-4; 10 bases match TRBD1. V shed 7 bases and J 6 bases; nucleotides not matched to a gene: 5. There are 13 residues in the CDR3. CDR3 amino acids: CASTQGTGAEAFF. In DNA form, the CDR3 reads TGTGCCAGCACCCAAGGGACAGGGGCTGAAGCTTTCTTT.

J is TRBJ2-1 and V is TRBV24-1; D possibly corresponds to TRBD2 (6 bases). Trimming left V 4 bases short and J 8 bases short, with 14 bases between. Germline V gives CDR1 KGHDR, CDR2 SFDVKD. The CDR3 sequence is 14 residues long. Written as DNA, the CDR3 is TGTGCCACCAGTGACGCGGGAAAGATCGATGAGCAGTTCTTC. Protein: CATSDAGKIDEQFF.

The chain carries TRBV10-3 and TRBJ1-4; D remains ambiguous. V lost 2 bases to trimming and J lost 6 bases, with 13 bases between them. This CDR3 spans 15 amino acids. Per germline, CDR1 ENHRY and CDR2 SYGVKD. As DNA, the CDR3 is TGTGCCATCAGTGAGCCGGCGGGCGAGGATGAAAAACTGTTTTTT. It specifies CAISEPAGEDEKLFF.

This clonotype appeared a few times. This sequence joins TRBV7-8 and TRBJ2-1; 7 nucleotides match TRBD2. The CDR3 runs 13 residues. Germline-derived CDR1 and CDR2 are SGHVS and FQNEAQ. The DNA for the CDR3 is TGTGTCTCACGTCGGGAGGCCCACAATGAGCAGTTCTTC. This codes for CVSRREAHNEQFF.

This clonotype came up many times. The CDR3: CASSQGTLGEKLFF. The CDR3 DNA is TGCGCCAGCAGCCAAGGGACATTGGGGGAAAAACTGTTTTTT. The V and J genes are TRBV4-1 and TRBJ1-4; weak D call: TRBD1 (5 bases). The V end lost 1 base, the J end lost 8 bases, and 11 bases lay between the germline ends. The CDR3 length is 14 residues. CDR1 MGHRA and CDR2 YSYEKL come from the germline V gene.

On this clonotype itself: Since a much larger clone is just one base distant, this may be a read error. As DNA, the CDR3 is TGCAGTGCCGGGAGGCAGGAACTTCAAGAGACCCAGTACTTC. Its protein product is CSAGRQELQETQYF. The J gene is TRBJ2-5, the V gene TRBV20-1, with TRBD2 matching 7 bases. Germline loops: CDR1 DFQATT, CDR2 SNEGSKA (reference sequence). V lost 6 bases and J lost 2; bases outside the gene matches: 9. CDR3 size: 14 residues.

A word on this clonotype: Since a much larger clone is just one base distant, this may be a read error. This chain joins TRBV20-1 and TRBJ2-2; 9 nucleotides align to TRBD2. CDR1 DFQATT and CDR2 SNEGSKA come from the germline V gene (reference sequence). The CDR3 extends over 15 amino acids. Trimming cost V 3 bases and J 3 bases; bases outside gene matches: 5. CDR3 residues: CSASGLAGHTGELFF. The CDR3 bases are TGCAGTGCTAGTGGTCTAGCGGGACACACCGGGGAGCTGTTTTTT.